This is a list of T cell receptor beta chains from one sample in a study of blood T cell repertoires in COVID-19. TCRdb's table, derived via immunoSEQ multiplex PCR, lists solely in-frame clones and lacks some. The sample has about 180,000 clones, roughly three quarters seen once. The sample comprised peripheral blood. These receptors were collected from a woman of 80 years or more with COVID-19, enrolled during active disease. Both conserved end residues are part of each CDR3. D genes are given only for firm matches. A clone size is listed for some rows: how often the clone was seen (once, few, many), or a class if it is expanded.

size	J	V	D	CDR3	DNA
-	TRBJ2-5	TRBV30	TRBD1	CAWSEDREETQYF	TGTGCCTGGAGTGAGGACAGGGAAGAGACCCAGTACTTC
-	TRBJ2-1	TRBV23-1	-	CASSQSSGRPYNEQFF	TGCGCCAGCAGTCAATCGAGCGGGCGGCCCTACAATGAGCAGTTCTTC
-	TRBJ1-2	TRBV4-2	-	CASSQPGNRADGYTF	TGTGCCAGCAGCCAACCAGGGAACAGGGCTGATGGCTACACCTTC
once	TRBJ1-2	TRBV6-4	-	CASSDSRTNYGYTF	TGTGCCAGCAGTGACTCGAGGACAAACTATGGCTACACCTTC
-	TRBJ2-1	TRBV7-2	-	CASSLLLFSNEQFF	TGTGCCAGCAGCTTATTACTATTCTCCAATGAGCAGTTCTTC
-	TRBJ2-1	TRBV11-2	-	CASSLDLGREQFF	TGTGCCAGCAGCTTAGATTTAGGGAGAGAGCAGTTCTTC
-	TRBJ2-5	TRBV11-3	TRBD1	CASSSDREGETQYF	TGTGCCAGCAGCTCGGACAGGGAAGGAGAGACCCAGTACTTC
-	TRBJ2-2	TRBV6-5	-	CASSRQVLGELFF	TGTGCCAGCAGTCGACAGGTCCTAGGGGAGCTGTTTTTT
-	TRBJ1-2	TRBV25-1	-	CASNSNYGYTF	TGTGCCAGCAACTCTAACTATGGCTACACCTTC
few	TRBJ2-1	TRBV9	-	CASSVSSGDNEQFF	TGTGCCAGCAGCGTCAGTAGCGGAGACAATGAGCAGTTCTTC
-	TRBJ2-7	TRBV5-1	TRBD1	CASSKGQGDEQYF	TGCGCCAGCAGCAAGGGACAGGGGGACGAGCAGTACTTC
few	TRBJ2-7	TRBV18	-	CASSPPSESIYEQYF	TGTGCCAGCTCACCGCCTAGCGAGTCCATCTACGAGCAGTACTTC
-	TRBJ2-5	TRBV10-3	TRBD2	CAISGQTSGQETQYF	TGTGCCATCAGTGGGCAGACTAGCGGACAAGAGACCCAGTACTTC
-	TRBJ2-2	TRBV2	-	CASSVQNTGELFF	TGTGCCAGCAGTGTCCAGAACACCGGGGAGCTGTTTTTT
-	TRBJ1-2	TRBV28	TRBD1	CASTGQLLYGYTF	TGTGCCAGTACGGGACAGCTGCTGTATGGCTACACCTTC
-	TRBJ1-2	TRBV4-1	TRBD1	CASSPVRDSLYGYTF	TGCGCCAGCAGCCCTGTGCGGGACAGCCTCTATGGCTACACCTTC
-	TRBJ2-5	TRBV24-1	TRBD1	CATSDPGTAYQETQYF	TGTGCCACCAGTGACCCTGGGACAGCCTACCAAGAGACCCAGTACTTC
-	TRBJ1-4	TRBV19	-	CASGRRGNEKLFF	TGTGCCAGTGGACGTAGGGGGAATGAAAAACTGTTTTTT
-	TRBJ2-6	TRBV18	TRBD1	CASSWTGLSGANVLTF	TGTGCCAGCTCCTGGACAGGCCTGTCAGGGGCCAACGTCCTGACTTTC
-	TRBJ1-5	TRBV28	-	CASSSPGRGQPQHF	TGTGCCAGCAGTTCACCTGGACGGGGTCAGCCCCAGCATTTT
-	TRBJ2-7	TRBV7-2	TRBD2	CASSPQPGLRAREQYF	TGTGCCAGCAGCCCTCAACCGGGACTAAGGGCCCGAGAGCAGTACTTC
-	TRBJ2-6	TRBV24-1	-	CATSNRASGANVLTF	TGTGCCACCAGCAACAGGGCCTCTGGGGCCAACGTCCTGACTTTC
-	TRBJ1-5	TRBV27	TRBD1	CASSPGQGAQPQHF	TGTGCCAGCAGTCCGGGACAGGGGGCTCAGCCCCAGCATTTT
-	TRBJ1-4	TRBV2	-	CASSGAFELFF	TGTGCCAGCAGTGGGGCCTTTGAACTGTTTTTT
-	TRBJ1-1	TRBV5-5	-	CASSLRQAEAFF	TGTGCCAGCAGCTTGAGGCAGGCTGAAGCTTTCTTT
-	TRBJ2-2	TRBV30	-	CAFYTGELFF	TGTGCCTTCTACACCGGGGAGCTGTTTTTT
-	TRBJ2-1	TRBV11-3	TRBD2	CASSPRGEQVYNEQFF	TGTGCCAGCAGCCCACGGGGGGAACAGGTCTACAATGAGCAGTTCTTC
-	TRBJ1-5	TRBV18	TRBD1	CASSPTGDNNQPQHF	TGTGCCAGCTCACCTACAGGGGATAACAATCAGCCCCAGCATTTT
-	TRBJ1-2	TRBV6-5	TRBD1	CASSLRTGDYGYTF	TGTGCCAGCAGTCTTCGGACAGGGGACTATGGCTACACCTTC
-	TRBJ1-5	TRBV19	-	CASSSRVIEPQHF	TGTGCCAGTAGTTCCAGGGTTATTGAGCCCCAGCATTTT
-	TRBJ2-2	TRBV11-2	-	CASSFRGTPGTGELFF	TGTGCCAGCAGCTTCCGGGGGACGCCGGGAACCGGGGAGCTGTTTTTT
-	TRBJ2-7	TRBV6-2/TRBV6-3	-	CASSPASAVFEQYF	TGTGCCAGCAGCCCTGCTTCGGCGGTCTTCGAGCAGTACTTC
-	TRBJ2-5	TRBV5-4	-	CASSLFATGQETQYF	TGTGCCAGCAGCTTGTTCGCAACGGGCCAAGAGACCCAGTACTTC
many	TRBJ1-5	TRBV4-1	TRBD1	CASSQTGGYSNQPQHF	TGCGCCAGCAGCCAAACAGGGGGCTATAGCAATCAGCCCCAGCATTTT
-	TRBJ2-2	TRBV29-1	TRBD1	CSVTGTGYTGELFF	TGCAGCGTTACCGGGACAGGGTACACCGGGGAGCTGTTTTTT
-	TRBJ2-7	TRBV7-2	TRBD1	CASSPDRVKQYF	TGTGCCAGCAGCCCGGACAGGGTCAAGCAGTACTTC
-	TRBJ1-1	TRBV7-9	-	CASSFSITEAFF	TGTGCCAGCAGCTTTTCTATAACTGAAGCTTTCTTT
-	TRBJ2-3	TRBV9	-	CASSVDPWRTDTQYF	TGTGCCAGCAGCGTAGATCCCTGGCGCACAGATACGCAGTATTTT
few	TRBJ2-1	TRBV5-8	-	CASSSPRAGINEQFF	TGTGCCAGCAGCTCCCCGAGGGCAGGCATCAATGAGCAGTTCTTC
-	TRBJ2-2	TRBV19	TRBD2	CATRDGGIYTGELFF	TGTGCCACCCGGGACGGGGGGATATACACCGGGGAGCTGTTTTTT